These 26 T cell receptor beta chains originate from one sample sequenced in a study of regulatory T cells in long-lasting Graves disease. Time point specified: newly diagnosed GD, antithyroid drugs for less than 3 months. PBMC-derived RNA was used for the TCR library. Through Arm-PCR of CDR3 regions and iRepertoire HTBI primers, TCR beta libraries were built. TCRdb re-analysed the multiplex PCR reads in MiXCR, keeping a single row per CDR3 protein. The repertoire includes a few hundred thousand distinct CDR3 sequences, less than 15% of them detected once, and roughly 10% sits in the top ten. The sample was also linked to a second study, of T cells in Graves' hyperthyroidism and ophthalmopathy.

Sequencing was performed on peripheral blood mononuclear cells (PBMCs), taken at new diagnosis, from a patient treated with antithyroid drugs. The receptors shown here come from a man aged 25-40 years with Graves disease.

This clonotype was observed at least ten times. The genes are TRBV6-2 or TRBV6-3 and TRBJ2-7; D is possibly TRBD1 (7 bases). This CDR3 has 14 amino acids. With 2 bases removed from V and 7 bases from J, the gap between germline ends came to 15 bases. The germline V gene encodes CDR1 MNHEY and CDR2 SVGEGT. The CDR3 region is CASSYPGRGEEQYF. Here the CDR3 DNA reads TGTGCCAGCAGTTACCCTGGCAGGGGGGAGGAGCAGTACTTC.

Turning to this clonotype: This may arise from a read error, as a much more abundant clone is one base away. The CDR3 DNA reads TGTGCCAGCGAGATAATAGCGGGAGGGGAGCGGGATACGCAGTATTTT. This translates into CASEIIAGGERDTQYF. This chain joins TRBV6-1 and TRBJ2-3, with TRBD2 matching over 11 bases. The CDR3 spans 16 residues. Per germline, CDR1 MNHNS and CDR2 SASEGT. J was trimmed by 6 bases and V by 8 bases; bases with no gene match: 13.

There are a few counts of this clonotype. V is TRBV7-9 and J is TRBJ1-5; D is undetermined. CDR1 and CDR2 (germline): SEHNR, FQNEAQ (reference sequence). CDR3 length equals 12 residues. V lost 5 bases, J lost 4 bases, and 6 bases lay in between. As DNA, the CDR3 is TGTGCCAGCAGCGCAATAAATCAGCCCCAGCATTTT. Protein: CASSAINQPQHF.

This clonotype showed up many times. V gene TRBV6-1 combines with J gene TRBJ1-5; no reliable D call. The length of the CDR3 is 15 residues. Germline CDR1 and CDR2: MNHNS and SASEGT. V was pared by 3 bases and J by 0 bases, with 9 bases between. As DNA, the CDR3 is TGTGCCAGCAGTGACCTGGGCCTTAGCAATCAGCCCCAGCATTTT. It yields the protein CASSDLGLSNQPQHF.

This clonotype was found many times. This rearrangement joins TRBV5-1 to TRBJ2-4; D is unresolved. Germline lookup yields CDR1 SGHRS and CDR2 YFSETQ. The CDR3 loop spans 13 amino acids. The V end lost 8 bases, the J end lost 8 bases, and 17 bases lay between the germline ends. The CDR3 nucleotides are TGCGCCAGTCCCCTTGAACGGATCTACATTCAGTACTTC. The encoded protein is CASPLERIYIQYF.

This clonotype was seen ten or more times. The V and J genes are TRBV6-2 or TRBV6-3 and TRBJ2-5; 12 nucleotides line up with TRBD2. This CDR3 is built from 15 residues. V dropped 6 bases and J dropped 4; count of bases not matched to a gene: 6. CDR1 is MNHEY, CDR2 SVGEGT, per germline. The CDR3 DNA sequence: TGTGCCAGCAGAGGACTAGCGGGAAGTTTAGAGACCCAGTACTTC. Protein product: CASRGLAGSLETQYF.

This clonotype was seen repeatedly, ten times or more. J is TRBJ1-1 and V is TRBV19; D perhaps matches TRBD1 (6 bases). The CDR3 spans 17 residues. Germline V lookup: CDR1 LNHDA, CDR2 SQIVND (reference sequence). The V and J ends lost 1 base and 3 bases respectively, with 18 bases between them. CDR3 DNA sequence: TGTGCCAGTAGTATAGCCTACAGGGTGAAGAGAGACACTGAAGCTTTCTTT. This sequence encodes CASSIAYRVKRDTEAFF.

This clonotype was found many times. The rearrangement uses TRBV2 and TRBJ2-3, with D possibly being TRBD1 (5 bases). The V end was cut by 6 bases, the J end by 2 bases, with 9 bases between. CDR1 is SNHLY and CDR2 is FYNNEI in the germline V gene. The CDR3 length is 13 residues. This CDR3 is CASRQDVTDTQYF. CDR3 DNA: TGTGCCAGCAGACAGGACGTCACAGATACGCAGTATTTT.

Many counts were recorded for this clonotype. CDR3 bases: TGTGCCAGCAGTTTCCGGACAGGGAGCTCCTACGAGCAGTACTTC. This translates into CASSFRTGSSYEQYF. The J gene is TRBJ2-7, the V gene TRBV6-5; TRBD1 agrees at 8 bases. Germline assignment: CDR1 MNHEY and CDR2 SVGAGI. With V trimmed by 4 bases and J by 0 bases, 5 bases remained unmatched. The CDR3 length is 15 residues.

In this sample, this clonotype turned up many times. In nucleotides, the CDR3 is TGCAGTGCTAGCTCGGACTCCCCGTACGAGCAGTACTTC. This translates into CSASSDSPYEQYF. The genes are TRBV20-1 and TRBJ2-7; the D gene is possibly TRBD2 (5 bases). With 3 bases removed from V and 4 bases from J, the gap between germline ends came to 13 bases. Per the germline V gene, CDR1 is DFQATT and CDR2 is SNEGSKA (reference sequence). CDR3 size: 13 residues.

Ten or more counts support this clonotype. The chain joins TRBV11-2 to TRBJ2-7; D possibly corresponds to TRBD1 (5 bases). The CDR3 sequence is 13 residues long. CDR1 is SGHAT, CDR2 FQNNGV, per germline. Between the trimmed V and J ends, which lost 2 bases and 9 bases, there was a span of 14 bases. The CDR3 protein is CASSLNTGEVQYF. The DNA of the CDR3 is TGTGCCAGCAGCTTAAATACAGGTGAAGTGCAGTACTTC.

This clonotype was counted many times. The rearrangement links TRBV2 to TRBJ1-6; a possible D gene is TRBD1 (6 bases). V was clipped by 7 bases and J by 0 bases, with 25 bases between them. The CDR3 runs to 20 residues. Germline values: CDR1 SNHLY, CDR2 FYNNEI. The CDR3 DNA sequence: TGTGCCAGCATGAGGACCCTTCCAGGGACACAGAGCTCCTATAATTCACCCCTCCACTTT. Residues: CASMRTLPGTQSSYNSPLHF.

This sequence joins TRBV29-1 and TRBJ2-1; TRBD2 matches 7 bases. CDR1 SQVTM and CDR2 ANQGSEA come from the germline V gene. The CDR3 totals 14 residues. J lost 10 bases, V lost 0 bases, and 9 bases had no gene match. The CDR3 DNA follows: TGCAGCGTTGAAGATCGGGTAGCGGGCAGCGAGCAGTTCTTC. It is translated as CSVEDRVAGSEQFF.

This clonotype has ten or more counts. This sequence joins TRBV2 and TRBJ2-1; TRBD2 agrees at 9 bases. CDR3 length: 14 residues. After removal of 5 bases from V and 5 bases from J, the junction contained 4 bases not matched to a gene. CDR1 and CDR2 (germline): SNHLY, FYNNEI. The CDR3 region has the DNA TGTGCCAGCAGTTGGGCGGGAGGGCACAATGAGCAGTTCTTC. Encoded protein: CASSWAGGHNEQFF.

This clonotype was recorded at least ten times. This rearrangement joins TRBV5-1 to TRBJ2-3; 11 nucleotides line up with TRBD2. V lost 6 bases and J lost 4; bases outside the gene matches: 4. The germline CDR1 and CDR2 sequences are SGHRS and YFSETQ. This CDR3 region has 14 residues. The CDR3 loop reads CASKLAGGPDTQYF. The CDR3 DNA follows: TGCGCCAGCAAGCTAGCGGGAGGTCCAGATACGCAGTATTTT.

This clonotype has a count of ten or more. V is TRBV12-3 or TRBV12-4 and J is TRBJ2-5, with D perhaps given as TRBD1 or TRBD2 (5 bases each). This CDR3 is 14 amino acids long. Trimming removed 2 bases from V and 2 bases from J, with 9 bases in between. The CDR3 region has the DNA TGTGCCAGCAGTTTAAGCGGACAACAAGAGACCCAGTACTTC. Its translation: CASSLSGQQETQYF.

The sample holds many counts of this clonotype. The J gene is TRBJ2-1, the V gene TRBV30; 13 bases are shared with TRBD2. Per the germline V gene, CDR1 is GTSNPN and CDR2 is SVGIG (reference sequence). This CDR3 has 15 residues. The junction had 5 bases not matched to a gene; V was cut back by 0 bases and J by 9 bases. DNA for the CDR3: TGTGCCTGGAGTGTCAGACTAGCGGGAGGCGGTGAGCAGTTCTTC. Protein: CAWSVRLAGGGEQFF.

This clonotype was counted many times. The J gene is TRBJ2-7, the V gene TRBV20-1, with unresolved D. V was pared by 6 bases and J by 0 bases, with 12 bases between. The length of the CDR3 is 13 residues. The germline V gene has CDR1 DFQATT and CDR2 SNEGSKA (reference sequence). CDR3 coding DNA: TGCAGTGCGATGCCGGAAAGCTCCTACGAGCAGTACTTC. Protein product: CSAMPESSYEQYF.

This clonotype showed up many times. The chain combines TRBV12-3 or TRBV12-4 with TRBJ1-2; D uncertain. The CDR3 contains 10 residues. The V end lost 6 bases, the J end lost 8 bases, and 7 bases lay between the germline ends. In nucleotides, the CDR3 is TGTGCCAGCAGACTTATGGGCTACACCTTC. Translation gives CASRLMGYTF.

This clonotype was observed at least ten times. J is TRBJ2-3 and V is TRBV7-9; TRBD1 agrees at 8 bases. The V gene's germline CDR1 is SEHNR and CDR2 FQNEAQ (reference sequence). After removal of 5 bases from V and 13 bases from J, the junction contained 11 bases not matched to a gene. This CDR3 region has 13 residues. CDR3 DNA sequence: TGTGCCAGCAGCCCCCCTAGACAGGGGAGTAAGTATTTT. As protein: CASSPPRQGSKYF.

The sample holds many counts of this clonotype. This chain uses TRBV5-1 with TRBJ1-1, with no clear D. V was cut by 0 bases and J by 0 bases, with 9 bases left in between. Germline assignment: CDR1 SGHRS and CDR2 YFSETQ. This CDR3 contains 15 residues. The CDR3 DNA sequence: TGCGCCAGCAGCTTGGAATCGGCGCTGAACACTGAAGCTTTCTTT. Its protein product is CASSLESALNTEAFF.

Turning to this clonotype: The germline gene is not matched at one end of the junction; a read error may be the cause. V gene TRBV29-1 combines with J gene TRBJ2-3; 12 nucleotides line up with TRBD1. The germline V gene encodes CDR1 SQVTM and CDR2 ANQGSEA. The length of the CDR3 is 15 residues. Written as DNA, the CDR3 is TGCAGCACTCTTCCGGGACAGGGGGCTTTGGATACGCAGTATTTC. This encodes CSTLPGQGALDTQYF.

This clonotype was picked up one time. It differs at one base from a far larger clone, so likely a read error. This chain uses TRBV12-3 or TRBV12-4 with TRBJ2-5, with 7 bases identical to TRBD1. This CDR3 spans 15 amino acids. CDR3 in amino acids: CASSLGAGGNNEQSF. The CDR3 coding sequence is TGTGCCAGCAGTTTGGGGGCAGGGGGTAACAATGAGCAGTCCTTC.

This clonotype was counted at least ten times. The chain employs TRBV3-1 and TRBJ1-1; possible D gene TRBD1, 5 bases. The CDR3 loop spans 14 amino acids. Germline lookup yields CDR1 LGHDT and CDR2 YNNKEL (reference sequence). Deletions cut 0 bases from V and 8 bases from J, with 13 bases between. The CDR3 spells CASSQDPSGNEAFF. The CDR3 DNA is TGTGCCAGCAGCCAAGACCCCTCAGGGAACGAAGCTTTCTTT.

This clonotype was seen many times. The chain links TRBV6-2 or TRBV6-3 to TRBJ2-1; 13 nucleotides match TRBD2. CDR1 and CDR2 from the germline V gene are MNHEY and SVGEGT. Losses at the gene ends were 6 bases for V and 0 bases for J; bases not matched to a gene: 8. CDR3 length: 18 amino acids. CDR3 in amino acids: CASSPGTSGTSSYNEQFF. CDR3 sequence (DNA): TGTGCCAGCAGCCCCGGGACTAGCGGGACCAGCTCCTACAATGAGCAGTTCTTC.

This clonotype was seen at least ten times. The V and J genes are TRBV10-3 and TRBJ2-5; D gene unclear. The germline V gene encodes CDR1 ENHRY and CDR2 SYGVKD. There are 13 residues in the CDR3. Trimming left V 3 bases short and J 3 bases short, with 8 bases between. Here the CDR3 reads CAISDPGKETQYF. In DNA form, the CDR3 reads TGTGCCATCAGTGATCCGGGTAAAGAGACCCAGTACTTC.